The clone carrying this TCR beta chain was detected many times. Authors of the study amplified TCR beta CDR3 regions from RNA transcripts. When the TCR CDR3 underwent first-round RT-PCR, the HTBI primer set was used. TCRdb ran MiXCR on the multiplex PCR reads and lists one entry per CDR3 protein. The data contain 700,000 to 950,000 distinct CDR3 sequences, 35% of them singletons. Absence of ophthalmopathy progression within 18 months defined stable Graves' hyperthyroidism. The data belong to a study of T cells in Graves' hyperthyroidism and ophthalmopathy. The receptor was isolated from a middle-aged woman with Graves' hyperthyroidism. Sequenced input: blood.

CDR3 in amino acids: CATSALTGNMSPLHF. In DNA form, the CDR3 reads TGTGCCACCAGCGCACTGACAGGGAACATGTCACCCCTCCACTTT. The chain recombines TRBV15 with TRBJ1-6; 7 bases agree with TRBD1. V lost 5 bases and J lost 10; bases outside the gene matches: 11. The germline V gene has CDR1 LNHNV and CDR2 YYDKDF (reference sequence). This CDR3 spans 15 amino acids.